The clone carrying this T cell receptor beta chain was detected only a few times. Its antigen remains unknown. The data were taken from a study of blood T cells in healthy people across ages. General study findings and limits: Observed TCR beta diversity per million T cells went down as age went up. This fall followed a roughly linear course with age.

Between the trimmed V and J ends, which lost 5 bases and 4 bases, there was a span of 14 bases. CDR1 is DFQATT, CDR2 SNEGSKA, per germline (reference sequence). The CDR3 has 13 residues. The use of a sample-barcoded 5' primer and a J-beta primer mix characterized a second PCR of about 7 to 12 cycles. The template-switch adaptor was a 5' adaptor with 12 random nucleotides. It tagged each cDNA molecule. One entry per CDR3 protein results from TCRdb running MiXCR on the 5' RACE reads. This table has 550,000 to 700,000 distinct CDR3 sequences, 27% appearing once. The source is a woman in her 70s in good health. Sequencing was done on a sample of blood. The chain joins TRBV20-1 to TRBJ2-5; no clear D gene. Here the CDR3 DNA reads TGCAGTGCTTCCAGACCGCCCGGAGAGACCCAGTACTTC. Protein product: CSASRPPGETQYF.